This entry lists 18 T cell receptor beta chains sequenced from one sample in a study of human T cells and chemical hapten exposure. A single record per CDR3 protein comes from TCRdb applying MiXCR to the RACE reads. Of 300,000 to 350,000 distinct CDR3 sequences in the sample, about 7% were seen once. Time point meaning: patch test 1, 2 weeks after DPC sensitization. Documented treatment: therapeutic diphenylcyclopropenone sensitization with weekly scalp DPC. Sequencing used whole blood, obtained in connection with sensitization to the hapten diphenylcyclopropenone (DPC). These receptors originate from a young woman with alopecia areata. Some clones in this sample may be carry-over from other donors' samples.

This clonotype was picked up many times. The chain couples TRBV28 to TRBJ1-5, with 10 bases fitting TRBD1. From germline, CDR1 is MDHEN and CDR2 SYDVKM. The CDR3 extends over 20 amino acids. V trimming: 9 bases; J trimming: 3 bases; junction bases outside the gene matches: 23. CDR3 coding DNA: TGTGCCAGTTTCCCCGGGACAGGGGAACAGAACACCATATCCAATCAGCCCCAGCATTTT. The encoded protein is CASFPGTGEQNTISNQPQHF. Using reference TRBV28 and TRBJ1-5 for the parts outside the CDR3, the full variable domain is DVKVTQSSRYLVKRTGEKVFLECVQDMDHENMFWYRQDPGLGLRLIYFSYDVKMKEKGDIPEGYSVSREKKERFSLILESASTNQTSMYLCASFPGTGEQNTISNQPQHFGDGTRLSIL.

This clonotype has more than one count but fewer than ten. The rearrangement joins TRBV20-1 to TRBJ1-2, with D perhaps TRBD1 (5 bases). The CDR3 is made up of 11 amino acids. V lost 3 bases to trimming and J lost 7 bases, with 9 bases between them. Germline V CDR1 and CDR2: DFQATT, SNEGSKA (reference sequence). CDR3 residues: CSASAGFGYTF. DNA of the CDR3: TGCAGTGCTAGTGCAGGGTTTGGCTACACCTTC.

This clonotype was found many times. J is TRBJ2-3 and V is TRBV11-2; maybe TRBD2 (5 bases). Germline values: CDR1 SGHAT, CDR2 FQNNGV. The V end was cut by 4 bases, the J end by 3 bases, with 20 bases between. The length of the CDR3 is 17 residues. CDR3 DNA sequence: TGTGCCAGCAGCTGGCAAGGCGGAGCGGCTCGGACAGATACGCAGTATTTT. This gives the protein CASSWQGGAARTDTQYF.

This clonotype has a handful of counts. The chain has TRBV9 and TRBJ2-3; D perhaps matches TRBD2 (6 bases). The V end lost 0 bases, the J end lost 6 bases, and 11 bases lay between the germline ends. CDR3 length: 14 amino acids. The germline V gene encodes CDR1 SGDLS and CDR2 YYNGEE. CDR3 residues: CASSVAGGPDTQYF. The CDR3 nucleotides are TGTGCCAGCAGCGTAGCCGGGGGTCCGGATACGCAGTATTTT.

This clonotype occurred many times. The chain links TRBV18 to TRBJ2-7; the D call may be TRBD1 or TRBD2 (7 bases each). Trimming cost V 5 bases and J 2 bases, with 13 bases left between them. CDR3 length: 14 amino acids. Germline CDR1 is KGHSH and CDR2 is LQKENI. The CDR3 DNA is TGTGCCAGCTCAGACAGGGAGGGAACCTACGAGCAGTACTTC. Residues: CASSDREGTYEQYF. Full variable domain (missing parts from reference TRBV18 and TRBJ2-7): NAGVMQNPRHLVRRRGQEARLRCSPMKGHSHVYWYRQLPEEGLKFMVYLQKENIIDESGMPKERFSAEFPKEGPSILRIQQVVRGDSAAYFCASSDREGTYEQYFGPGTRLTVT.

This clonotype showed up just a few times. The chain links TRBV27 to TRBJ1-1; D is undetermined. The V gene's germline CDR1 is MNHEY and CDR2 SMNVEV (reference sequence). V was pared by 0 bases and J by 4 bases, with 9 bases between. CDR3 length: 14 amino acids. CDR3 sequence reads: CASSLSARATEAFF. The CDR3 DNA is TGTGCCAGCAGTTTATCGGCACGCGCCACTGAAGCTTTCTTT.

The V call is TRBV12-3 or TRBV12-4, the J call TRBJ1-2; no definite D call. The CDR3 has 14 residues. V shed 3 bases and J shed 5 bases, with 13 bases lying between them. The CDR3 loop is CASSFGRRAYGYTF. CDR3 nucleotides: TGTGCCAGCAGTTTCGGGCGAAGGGCGTATGGCTACACCTTC.

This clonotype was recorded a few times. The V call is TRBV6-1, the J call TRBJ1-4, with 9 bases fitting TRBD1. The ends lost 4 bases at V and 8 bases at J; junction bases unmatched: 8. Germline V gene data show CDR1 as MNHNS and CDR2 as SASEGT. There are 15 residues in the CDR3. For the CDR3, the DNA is TGTGCCAGCAGTGCCTACAGGGGGCGAGAAGAAAAACTGTTTTTT. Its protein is CASSAYRGREEKLFF.

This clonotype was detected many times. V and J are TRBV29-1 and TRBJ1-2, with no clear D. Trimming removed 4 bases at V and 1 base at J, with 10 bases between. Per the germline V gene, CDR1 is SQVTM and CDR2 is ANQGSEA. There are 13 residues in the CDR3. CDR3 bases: TGCAGCGTTGGGACGGAGTTTAACTATGGCTACACCTTC. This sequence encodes CSVGTEFNYGYTF.

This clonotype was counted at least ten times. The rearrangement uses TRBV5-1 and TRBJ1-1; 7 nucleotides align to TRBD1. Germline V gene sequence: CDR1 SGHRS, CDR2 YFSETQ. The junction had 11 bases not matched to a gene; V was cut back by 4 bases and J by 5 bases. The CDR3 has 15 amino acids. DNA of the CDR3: TGCGCCAGCAGCGCAATACAGGGGAGACGTACTGAAGCTTTCTTT. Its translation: CASSAIQGRRTEAFF.

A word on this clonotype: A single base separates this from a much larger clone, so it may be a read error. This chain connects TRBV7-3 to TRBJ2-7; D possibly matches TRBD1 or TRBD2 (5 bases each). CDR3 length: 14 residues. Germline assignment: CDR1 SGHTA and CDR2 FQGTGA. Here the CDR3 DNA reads TGTGCCAGCAGCCGGGGCGGTGGTCCCTACGAGCAGCACTTC. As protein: CASSRGGGPYEQHF. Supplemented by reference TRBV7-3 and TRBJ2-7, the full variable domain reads GAGVSQTPSNKVTEKGKYVELRCDPISGHTALYWYRQSLGQGPEFLIYFQGTGAADDSGLPNDRFFAVRPEGSVSTLKIQRTERGDSAVYLCASSRGGGPYEQHFGPGTRLTVT.

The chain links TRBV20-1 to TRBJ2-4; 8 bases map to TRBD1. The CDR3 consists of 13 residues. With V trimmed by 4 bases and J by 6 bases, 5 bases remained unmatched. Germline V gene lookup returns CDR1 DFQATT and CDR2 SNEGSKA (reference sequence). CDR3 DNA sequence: TGCAGTGCTATGGGACAGGAGAGAAACATTCAGTACTTC. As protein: CSAMGQERNIQYF.

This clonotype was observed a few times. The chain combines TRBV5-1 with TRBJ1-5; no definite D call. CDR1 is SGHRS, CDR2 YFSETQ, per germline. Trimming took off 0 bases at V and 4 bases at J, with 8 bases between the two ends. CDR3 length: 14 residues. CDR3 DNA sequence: TGCGCCAGCAGCTTGGAGAATTTTAATCAGCCCCAGCATTTT. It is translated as CASSLENFNQPQHF. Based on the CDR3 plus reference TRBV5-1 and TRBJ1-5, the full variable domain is KAGVTQTPRYLIKTRGQQVTLSCSPISGHRSVSWYQQTPGQGLQFLFEYFSETQRNKGNFPGRFSGRQFSNSRSEMNVSTLELGDSALYLCASSLENFNQPQHFGDGTRLSIL.

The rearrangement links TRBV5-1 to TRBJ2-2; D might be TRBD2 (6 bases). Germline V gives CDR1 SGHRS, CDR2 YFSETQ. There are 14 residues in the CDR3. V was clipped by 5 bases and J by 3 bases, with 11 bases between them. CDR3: CASRGGTDTGELFF. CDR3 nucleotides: TGCGCCAGCAGAGGCGGGACTGACACCGGGGAGCTGTTTTTT.

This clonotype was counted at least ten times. CDR3: CSGLDYLSYEQYF. Written as DNA, the CDR3 is TGCAGCGGCCTGGACTACTTATCCTACGAGCAGTACTTC. This sequence joins TRBV29-1 and TRBJ2-7; D is perhaps TRBD2 (6 bases). Deletions cut 7 bases from V and 1 base from J, with 14 bases between. Germline CDR1 is SQVTM and CDR2 is ANQGSEA. The CDR3 is 13 residues long.

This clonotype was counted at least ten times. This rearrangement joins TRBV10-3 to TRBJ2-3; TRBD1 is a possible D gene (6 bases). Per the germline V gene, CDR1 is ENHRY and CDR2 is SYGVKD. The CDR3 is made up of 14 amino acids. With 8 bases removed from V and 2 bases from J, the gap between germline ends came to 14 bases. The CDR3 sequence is CAIAAGASTDTQYF. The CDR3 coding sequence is TGTGCCATCGCGGCAGGGGCCTCCACAGATACGCAGTATTTT.

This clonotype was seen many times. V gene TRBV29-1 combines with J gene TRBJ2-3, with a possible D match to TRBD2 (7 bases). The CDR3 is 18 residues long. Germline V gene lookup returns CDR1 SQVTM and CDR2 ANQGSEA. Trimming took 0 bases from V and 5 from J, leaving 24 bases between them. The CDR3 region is CSVEDLQRGGFYGDTQYF. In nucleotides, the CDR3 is TGCAGCGTTGAAGATCTTCAGAGGGGGGGCTTCTATGGAGATACGCAGTATTTT.

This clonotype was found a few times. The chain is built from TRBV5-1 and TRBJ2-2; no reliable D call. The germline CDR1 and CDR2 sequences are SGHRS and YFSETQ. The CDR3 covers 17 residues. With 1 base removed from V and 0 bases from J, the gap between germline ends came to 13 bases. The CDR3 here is CASSLLPNSANTGELFF. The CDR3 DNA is TGCGCCAGCAGCTTGCTACCCAATTCGGCGAACACCGGGGAGCTGTTTTTT. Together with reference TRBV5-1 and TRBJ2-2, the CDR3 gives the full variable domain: KAGVTQTPRYLIKTRGQQVTLSCSPISGHRSVSWYQQTPGQGLQFLFEYFSETQRNKGNFPGRFSGRQFSNSRSEMNVSTLELGDSALYLCASSLLPNSANTGELFFGEGSRLTVL.